One T cell receptor beta chain is described in this entry. This sample is part of a study of blood T cell repertoires in COVID-19. Measured with immunoSEQ multiplex PCR; TCRdb has only the in-frame clones, and not every one. The profile shows 450,000 or so clones, about 90% of them singletons. Trimming took 7 bases from V and 3 from J, leaving 10 bases between them. This CDR3 comprises 14 residues. The germline CDR1 and CDR2 sequences are MDHEN and SYDVKM. The sequenced sample was PBMCs or T cells enriched from blood (not recorded which). The clonotype comes from a man in his late teens or twenties who had recovered from COVID-19. The chain is built from TRBV28 and TRBJ2-6, with a tentative D call TRBD2 (5 bases). CDR3 sequence: CASIGGLGANVLTF. DNA for the CDR3: TGTGCCAGCATCGGAGGCCTTGGGGCCAACGTCCTGACTTTC. The variable domain in full, with the rest retrieved from reference TRBV28 and TRBJ2-6, is DVKVTQSSRYLVKRTGEKVFLECVQDMDHENMFWYRQDPGLGLRLIYFSYDVKMKEKGDIPEGYSVSREKKERFSLILESASTNQTSMYLCASIGGLGANVLTFGAGSRLTVL.